The clone carrying this TCR beta chain was observed a handful of times. Its antigen is unidentified. The data derive from a study of T cells in Graves' hyperthyroidism and ophthalmopathy. Whole-study context: Initial diagnosis, before any treatment, was when peripheral blood was collected.

Findings and limits, study-wide: Through a model of 13 V-J features, ophthalmopathy was separated from stable hyperthyroidism. Expanded thyroid clonotypes (above 0.001) were mostly also found in blood.

Amplification of TCR beta CDR3 regions was performed using RNA transcripts as template. First-round RT-PCR with HTBI primers amplified the TCR CDR3 region. TCRdb re-called the multiplex PCR reads with MiXCR, one entry per CDR3 protein. The sample holds over 650,000 distinct CDR3 sequences, approximately 16% seen once. Exclusion criteria comprised uncontrolled infection, other autoimmune disease, pregnancy or lactation. Sequenced: blood. The clonotype comes from a man younger than 35 with Graves' hyperthyroidism.

CDR3 in amino acids: CAIRAPERERYEQYF. In DNA, the CDR3 is TGTGCCATCAGGGCCCCGGAGCGGGAGAGATACGAGCAGTACTTC. The chain carries TRBV10-3 and TRBJ2-7; the match to TRBD2 covers 8 bases. Germline CDR1 and CDR2: ENHRY and SYGVKD. Trimming cost V 6 bases and J 4 bases; bases outside gene matches: 11. The CDR3 consists of 15 residues.